This T cell receptor (beta chain) stems from a study of blood T cell repertoires in COVID-19. Whole-study context: The study drew acute and convalescent COVID-19 samples from the United States, Italy and Spain. Nucleic acid was either cDNA or gDNA, and it came from T cells, B-cell-depleted T cells, or PBMCs.

As handled by the study authors: Counts of nucleated cells, estimated from reference gene primer amplification, were obtained. Sequencing used immunoSEQ multiplex PCR; TCRdb keeps in-frame clones, though not all of them. V and J calls and clone size are copied from that table; D and trimming were computed from the DNA. The sample consists of over 90,000 clones, 84% of them appearing once. V dropped 5 bases and J dropped 2 bases, with 10 bases sitting between them. The CDR3 contains 13 residues. Material for sequencing was peripheral blood. The source is a human donor in a cohort sampled during active COVID-19. The J gene is TRBJ2-7, the V gene TRBV12-3 or TRBV12-4; weak D call: TRBD1 (6 bases). DNA of the CDR3: TGTGCCAGCAGTCGGGACATAGCCTACGAGCAGTACTTC. As protein: CASSRDIAYEQYF.